This paragraph reports one T cell receptor beta chain. The antigen is unknown. From the reads, TCRdb called clonotypes with MiXCR, one entry per CDR3 protein. The table has about 8,300 distinct CDR3 sequences, 14% to 15% seen once; the top ten hold 2.5% to 3%. There are 16 residues in the CDR3. From germline, CDR1 is LNHDA and CDR2 SQIVND (reference sequence). Trimming stripped 6 bases from V and 0 bases from J, with 18 bases between. This record belongs to a study of liver allograft versus peripheral blood T cells. For the study at large: Peripheral blood of the recipients supplied T cell receptor repertoires that were compared with those in transplanted livers. General study points: Within liver allografts, T cell receptor repertoires were reportedly different from those in peripheral blood.

The genes are TRBV19 and TRBJ2-7, with a possible D match to TRBD1 (7 bases). The sequence derives from a human patient who had a liver transplant. Some T cells may be graft donor cells. The CDR3 sequence: CASSIRGATGSYEQYF. The DNA of the CDR3 is TGTGCCAGTAGCATCAGGGGGGCGACTGGCTCCTACGAGCAGTACTTC.